Listed here are 14 T cell receptor beta chains from one sample, sequenced in a study of blood T cell repertoires in COVID-19 (dated by TCRdb to between 2020 and 2021). The library was made by the immunoSEQ multiplex PCR assay. This is the immuneACCESS table as TCRdb keeps it, with only in-frame sequences that have V and J called. A part of the clones is gone; compared with another copy, unresolved V genes explain less than half, and the rest is unexplained. Recorded for this sample are roughly 360,000 clones; about 90% of them occurred a single time. The top ten hold 1.3% of the sample. The sample comprised PBMCs or T cells enriched from blood (not recorded which). The receptors were gathered from a man between 25 and 39 years old who had recovered from COVID-19.

The J gene is TRBJ2-1, the V gene TRBV11-3, with 11 bases fitting TRBD2. From germline, CDR1 is SGHNT and CDR2 YENEEA. V dropped 5 bases and J dropped 0; count of bases not matched to a gene: 6. This CDR3 comprises 17 residues. The DNA of the CDR3 is TGTGCCAGCAGCCCCGGGACTAGCGGCAGCTCCTACAATGAGCAGTTCTTC. This sequence encodes CASSPGTSGSSYNEQFF.

The gene calls are TRBV18 and TRBJ2-6; TRBD1 aligns across 9 bases. With V trimmed by 6 bases and J by 2 bases, 2 bases remained unmatched. Germline-derived CDR1 and CDR2 are KGHSH and LQKENI. The CDR3 is 15 residues long. The CDR3: CASSRQGAGANVLTF. The CDR3 DNA reads TGTGCCAGCTCCAGACAGGGGGCTGGGGCCAACGTCCTGACTTTC. The complete variable domain, with remaining parts taken from reference TRBV18 and TRBJ2-6, reads NAGVMQNPRHLVRRRGQEARLRCSPMKGHSHVYWYRQLPEEGLKFMVYLQKENIIDESGMPKERFSAEFPKEGPSILRIQQVVRGDSAAYFCASSRQGAGANVLTFGAGSRLTVL.

This clone came up once. The V call is TRBV5-1, the J call TRBJ1-3; TRBD1 aligns across 9 bases. The CDR3 totals 16 residues. Germline CDR1 and CDR2: SGHRS and YFSETQ. V dropped 4 bases and J dropped 2; count of bases not matched to a gene: 7. DNA of the CDR3: TGCGCCAGCAGCAAATTAGGGACAGGGACTGGAAACACCATATATTTT. The encoded protein is CASSKLGTGTGNTIYF.

The J gene is TRBJ2-2, the V gene TRBV5-1, with D tentatively TRBD1 (6 bases). From germline, CDR1 is SGHRS and CDR2 YFSETQ. CDR3 length: 15 amino acids. Trimming stripped 4 bases from V and 0 bases from J, with 10 bases between. In DNA form, the CDR3 reads TGCGCCAGCAGCCCCGGACAGACGAACACCGGGGAGCTGTTTTTT. As protein: CASSPGQTNTGELFF.

This clone occurred once. CDR3 nucleotides: TGTGCCAGCAGCTCCGGGACAGGGGGCTGGCAGCCCCAGCATTTT. Translated: CASSSGTGGWQPQHF. The chain links TRBV7-9 to TRBJ1-5, with TRBD1 identical over 12 bases. Germline V gene data show CDR1 as SEHNR and CDR2 as FQNEAQ (reference sequence). The ends lost 4 bases at V and 7 bases at J; junction bases unmatched: 5. The CDR3 spans 15 residues.

J is TRBJ1-5 and V is TRBV21-1. TRBV21-1 is a pseudogene. The CDR3 loop spans 15 amino acids. In DNA form, the CDR3 reads TGTGCCAGCAGCAAGGGAGGGGGAGGTAATCAGCCCCAGCATTTT. Translating gives CASSKGGGGNQPQHF.

The CDR3 spells CASGLVPNSGNTIYF. As DNA, the CDR3 is TGTGCTAGTGGTTTGGTTCCCAACTCTGGAAACACCATATATTTT. V gene TRBV12-5 combines with J gene TRBJ1-3; no clear D. Trimming stripped 0 bases from V and 0 bases from J, with 6 bases between. The germline V gene encodes CDR1 LGHNT and CDR2 FRNRAP. The CDR3 spans 15 residues.

The CDR3 nucleotides read TGTGCCTCGGGAGGACAGGGGTTTGGCTACACCTTC. Residues: CASGGQGFGYTF. This rearrangement joins TRBV7-9 to TRBJ1-2; 9 nucleotides agree with TRBD1. This CDR3 contains 12 residues. V lost 11 bases to trimming and J lost 7 bases; unmatched junction nucleotides: 8. Germline CDR1 and CDR2: SEHNR and FQNEAQ (reference sequence).

The V call is TRBV7-8, the J call TRBJ1-6; tentative D call: TRBD1 (6 bases). CDR1 is SGHVS, CDR2 FQNEAQ, per germline. V lost 5 bases, J lost 9 bases, and 14 bases lay in between. This CDR3 has 14 amino acids. The CDR3 DNA reads as TGTGCCAGCAGCGCCCGAGGGGGTGGTTCACCCCTCCACTTT. This sequence encodes CASSARGGGSPLHF.

This clone occurred once. The V and J genes are TRBV3-1 (or the pseudogene TRBV3-2) and TRBJ2-7, with 10 bases that match TRBD1. The J segment lost 2 bases and the V segment lost 1 base, leaving 2 bases of the junction unmatched. The CDR3 covers 15 residues. Germline V lookup: CDR1 LGHDT, CDR2 YNNKEL (reference sequence). In DNA form, the CDR3 reads TGTGCCAGCAGCCAAGCTGGGACAGGGGCCTACGAGCAGTACTTC. Amino acid sequence: CASSQAGTGAYEQYF.

This clone has more than one count but fewer than ten. V usage is TRBV25-1 and J usage is TRBJ2-5, with 8 bases lining up with TRBD2. Germline loops: CDR1 MGHDK, CDR2 SYGVNS. Unmatched junction bases numbered 11, after V lost 1 base and J lost 1 base. The CDR3 totals 18 residues. CDR3 region: CASSEFRSAGDLQETQYF. In DNA form, the CDR3 reads TGTGCCAGCAGTGAATTCCGTTCAGCGGGGGACCTCCAAGAGACCCAGTACTTC.

The CDR3 DNA reads as TGTGCCAGCAGCTCCTTGGGACAGGGGGCCGGGGAGCTGTTTTTT. It codes for CASSSLGQGAGELFF. The V call is TRBV7-8, the J call TRBJ2-2, with 11 bases identical to TRBD1. V was pared by 4 bases and J by 6 bases, with 4 bases of the junction left unmatched. The CDR3 covers 15 residues. The germline CDR1 and CDR2 sequences are SGHVS and FQNEAQ.

The CDR3 region is CASSDSAGLGQFF. CDR3 sequence (DNA): TGTGCCAGCAGTGACTCGGCGGGTTTAGGGCAGTTCTTC. The chain employs TRBV6-4 and TRBJ2-1; D might be TRBD2 (5 bases). V was pared by 0 bases and J by 12 bases, with 12 bases between. Germline V CDR1 and CDR2: MRHNA, SNTAGT. The CDR3 contains 13 residues.

The V gene is TRBV30, the J gene TRBJ1-5, with TRBD1 matching over 8 bases. CDR1 and CDR2 from the germline V gene are GTSNPN and SVGIG (reference sequence). The CDR3 consists of 14 residues. The junction had 7 bases not matched to a gene; V was cut back by 3 bases and J by 6 bases. The CDR3 loop reads CAWSRGQGSQPQHF. CDR3 coding DNA: TGTGCCTGGAGCCGTGGACAGGGAAGTCAGCCCCAGCATTTT. Looking up the rest from reference TRBV30 and TRBJ1-5 gives the full variable domain: SQTIHQWPATLVQPVGSPLSLECTVEGTSNPNLYWYRQAAGRGLQLLFYSVGIGQISSEVPQNLSASRPQDRQFILSSKKLLLSDSGFYLCAWSRGQGSQPQHFGDGTRLSIL.